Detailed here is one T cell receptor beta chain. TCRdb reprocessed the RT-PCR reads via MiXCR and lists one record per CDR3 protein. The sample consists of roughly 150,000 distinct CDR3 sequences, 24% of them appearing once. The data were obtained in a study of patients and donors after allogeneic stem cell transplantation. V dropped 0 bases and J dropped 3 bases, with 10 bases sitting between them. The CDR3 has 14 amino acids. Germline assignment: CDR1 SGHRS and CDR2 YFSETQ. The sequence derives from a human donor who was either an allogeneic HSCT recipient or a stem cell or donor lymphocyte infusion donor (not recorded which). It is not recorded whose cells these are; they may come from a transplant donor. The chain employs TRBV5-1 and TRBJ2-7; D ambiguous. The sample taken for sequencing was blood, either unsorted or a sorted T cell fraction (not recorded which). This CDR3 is CASSLELVGYEQYF. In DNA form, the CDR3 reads TGCGCCAGCAGCTTGGAATTGGTGGGCTACGAGCAGTACTTC.